Shown below are 11 T cell receptor beta chains from a single sample sequenced in a study of blood T cell repertoires in COVID-19. The protocol was immunoSEQ multiplex PCR, while the TCRdb copy is restricted to in-frame clones and leaves out a portion. The data show roughly 290,000 clones, 90% seen once. The sequenced sample consisted of PBMCs or T cells enriched from blood (not recorded which). These receptors were taken from a woman aged 18-35 years with acute COVID-19.

In this sample, this clone turned up once. The V call is TRBV4-1, the J call TRBJ2-7; 9 bases line up with TRBD2. Unmatched junction bases numbered 3, after V lost 0 bases and J lost 0 bases. The germline gives CDR1 MGHRA, CDR2 YSYEKL. The CDR3 has 16 residues. The CDR3 protein is CASSQEFSGSSYEQYF. The CDR3 DNA follows: TGCGCCAGCAGCCAAGAGTTTAGCGGGAGCTCCTACGAGCAGTACTTC.

This chain connects TRBV11-1 to TRBJ2-7, with TRBD2 matching 9 bases. There are 14 residues in the CDR3. J lost 4 bases, V lost 4 bases, and 5 bases had no gene match. The germline V gene encodes CDR1 SGHAT and CDR2 FQDESV (reference sequence). The CDR3 DNA reads TGTGCCAGCAGCTACCAGACTAGCGGTTACGAGCAGTACTTC. As protein: CASSYQTSGYEQYF.

With respect to this clone: Other DNA sequences of this sample code for an identical CDR3. The V and J genes are TRBV19 and TRBJ2-1; 10 nucleotides agree with TRBD2. Germline V lookup: CDR1 LNHDA, CDR2 SQIVND (reference sequence). After removal of 6 bases from V and 6 bases from J, the junction contained 2 bases not matched to a gene. The CDR3 length is 13 residues. CDR3 sequence: CASRLAGVNEQFF. The CDR3 DNA reads as TGTGCCAGTAGGCTAGCGGGAGTCAATGAGCAGTTCTTC.

This chain links TRBV7-2 with TRBJ2-1; TRBD2 aligns across 10 bases. This CDR3 has 16 amino acids. Germline-derived CDR1 and CDR2 are SGHTA and FQGNSA. J was trimmed by 6 bases and V by 1 base; bases with no gene match: 6. CDR3 bases: TGTGCCAGCAGCTTAGGTCTACTAGCGGGAACCAATGAGCAGTTCTTC. Protein sequence: CASSLGLLAGTNEQFF. Supplemented by reference TRBV7-2 and TRBJ2-1, the full variable domain reads GAGVSQSPSNKVTEKGKDVELRCDPISGHTALYWYRQSLGQGLEFLIYFQGNSAPDKSGLPSDRFSAERTGGSVSTLTIQRTQQEDSAVYLCASSLGLLAGTNEQFFGPGTRLTVL.

This clone came up once. This chain links TRBV24-1 with TRBJ2-3; no clear D gene. The CDR3 extends over 15 amino acids. The V end lost 7 bases, the J end lost 0 bases, and 13 bases lay between the germline ends. In germline, CDR1 is KGHDR, CDR2 SFDVKD. In DNA, the CDR3 is TGTGCCACCAGCCATGGGTCGGGTAGCACAGATACGCAGTATTTT. Protein sequence: CATSHGSGSTDTQYF.

The chain combines TRBV7-8 with TRBJ2-1; 8 nucleotides match TRBD2. Germline trimming cut 5 bases from V and 7 bases from J; bases unmatched to any gene: 10. The CDR3 runs to 15 residues. Germline CDR1 SGHVS, CDR2 FQNEAQ. The CDR3 here is CASSESAGTSNEQFF. CDR3 coding DNA: TGTGCCAGCAGCGAAAGCGCCGGGACTAGTAATGAGCAGTTCTTC.

This clone was seen a few times. The chain employs TRBV10-3 and TRBJ1-2; D ambiguous. Germline CDR1 ENHRY, CDR2 SYGVKD. The CDR3 contains 13 residues. Trimming took 9 bases from V and 6 from J, leaving 17 bases between them. CDR3 residues: CAIPKRETDGYTF. The CDR3 DNA is TGTGCCATTCCCAAAAGGGAGACTGATGGCTACACCTTC.

CDR3 sequence reads: CASSYGTGTSGSPREQYF. The DNA for the CDR3 is TGTGCCAGCAGCTACGGGACGGGGACTAGCGGATCTCCTAGAGAGCAGTACTTC. The rearrangement joins TRBV5-5 to TRBJ2-7, with 11 bases fitting TRBD2. Germline V CDR1 and CDR2: SGHKS, YYEKEE (reference sequence). The CDR3 is 18 amino acids. The V and J ends lost 3 bases and 7 bases, in that order; junction bases with no gene match: 18.

CDR3 in DNA: TGTGCCAGTAGTCCAAGGGGTAGCAATCAGCCCCAGCATTTT. Translation: CASSPRGSNQPQHF. The chain is built from TRBV19 and TRBJ1-5; the D gene is possibly TRBD1 (5 bases). Trimming took 5 bases from V and 0 from J, leaving 8 bases between them. The CDR3 extends over 14 amino acids. CDR1 and CDR2 from the germline V gene are LNHDA and SQIVND (reference sequence).

The J gene is TRBJ2-7, the V gene TRBV18, with 8 bases identical to TRBD1. Germline V gene lookup returns CDR1 KGHSH and CDR2 LQKENI. The CDR3 has 14 residues. The junction had 5 bases not matched to a gene; V was cut back by 2 bases and J by 5 bases. The CDR3 reads CASSPETGVHEQYF. CDR3 bases: TGTGCCAGCTCACCAGAGACAGGGGTCCACGAGCAGTACTTC.

The V and J genes are TRBV27 and TRBJ1-2; the match to TRBD1 covers 8 bases. Unmatched junction bases numbered 4, after V lost 4 bases and J lost 0 bases. This CDR3 comprises 15 residues. CDR1 MNHEY and CDR2 SMNVEV come from the germline V gene (reference sequence). CDR3 DNA: TGTGCCAGCAGTTCCCAGGGGGCGCCTAACTATGGCTACACCTTC. It yields the protein CASSSQGAPNYGYTF.